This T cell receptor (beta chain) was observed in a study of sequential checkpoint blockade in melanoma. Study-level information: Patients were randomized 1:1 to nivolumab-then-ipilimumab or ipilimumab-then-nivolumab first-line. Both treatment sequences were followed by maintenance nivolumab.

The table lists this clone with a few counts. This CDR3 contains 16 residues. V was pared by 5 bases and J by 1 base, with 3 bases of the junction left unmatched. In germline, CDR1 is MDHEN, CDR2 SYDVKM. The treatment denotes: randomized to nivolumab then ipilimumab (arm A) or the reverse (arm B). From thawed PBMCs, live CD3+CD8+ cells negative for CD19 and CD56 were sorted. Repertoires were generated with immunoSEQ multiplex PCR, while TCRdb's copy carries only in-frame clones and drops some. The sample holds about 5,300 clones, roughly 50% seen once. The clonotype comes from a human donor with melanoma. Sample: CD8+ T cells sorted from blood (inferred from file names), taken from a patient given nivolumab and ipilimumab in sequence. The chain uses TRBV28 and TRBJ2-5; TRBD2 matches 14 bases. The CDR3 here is CASSPGTSGGQETQYF. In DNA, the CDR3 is TGTGCCAGCAGTCCTGGGACTAGCGGGGGCCAAGAGACCCAGTACTTC.